This TCR beta chain was retrieved from a study of blood T cell repertoires in COVID-19. Study in general: T cells, B-cell-depleted T cells, or PBMCs provided the cDNA or gDNA that served as material.

There are 14 residues in the CDR3. V shed 5 bases and J 5 bases; nucleotides not matched to a gene: 5. Germline assignment: CDR1 MNHEY and CDR2 SVGAGI. In the authors' methods: Amplification with reference gene primers provided the estimates of nucleated cell counts. Assay: immunoSEQ multiplex PCR; the TCRdb copy retains only in-frame clones and omits some. The DNA gave D and trimming, while V, J and clone size come from that table. The sample consists of over 150,000 clones, about 86% of them appearing once. Material: peripheral blood. The chain joins TRBV6-5 to TRBJ2-1; TRBD2 agrees at 8 bases. This clonotype was sampled from a man between 50 and 59 years old with active or convalescent COVID-19. This chain's CDR3 is CASSPGLVNNEQFF. The CDR3, as DNA: TGTGCCAGCAGTCCGGGACTAGTGAACAATGAGCAGTTCTTC.